This T cell receptor (beta chain) is drawn from a study of neoadjuvant anti-PD-1 for oral cavity cancer. Study-wide context: Before surgery, most patients got three to four biweekly 3 mg/kg nivolumab doses. Around day 43, patients without progression received a fourth nivolumab dose before surgery.

Tumor libraries mostly used about 5.1 ug genomic DNA, two replicates each. TCRdb's table, derived via immunoSEQ multiplex PCR, lists solely in-frame clones and lacks some. The data hold more than 12,000 clones, with around 40% observed a single time. In germline, CDR1 is SGDLS, CDR2 YYNGEE. This CDR3 comprises 14 residues. V lost 2 bases and J 8 bases, leaving 13 bases between the germline ends. Specified time point: after neoadjuvant nivolumab, at surgical resection. The patients had HPV-negative, locally advanced oral cavity squamous cell carcinoma. The sequence derives from a person between 35 and 79 years old with oral cavity squamous cell carcinoma. This chain joins TRBV9 and TRBJ2-2; no reliable D call. The sequenced sample was tumor tissue, obtained after nivolumab (anti-PD-1) treatment. CDR3 DNA sequence: TGTGCCAGCAGCGTCGCTATGGGGTTAGGGGAGCTGTTTTTT. Protein sequence: CASSVAMGLGELFF.